The 9 T cell receptor beta chains below were found in one sample sequenced in a study of glioma-infiltrating T cells. Using RNA template, CDR3s of TCR alpha and beta were amplified with iRepertoire arm-PCR. Via MiXCR, TCRdb re-called the multiplex PCR reads, giving one row per CDR3 protein. The sample has fewer than 90,000 distinct CDR3 sequences; about a quarter are singletons. Sequenced material: glioma tissue, nonneoplastic brain tissue, or PBMCs (not recorded which). The receptors were sampled from a human donor with low-grade glioma or glioblastoma, undergoing nonglioma brain surgery, or in good health (not recorded which).

The J gene is TRBJ2-2, the V gene TRBV12-2; TRBD1, the D gene given by the table, was not confirmed from the DNA. TRBV12-2 is tagged as a pseudogene. The CDR3 covers 16 residues. CDR3 protein: CASRSRQGQNTGELFF. The CDR3 coding sequence is TGTGCAAGTCGCTCCAGACAGGGACAGAACACCGGGGAGCTGTTTTTT.

There are many counts of this clonotype. The DNA of the CDR3 is TGTGCCAGCAGTTACTCCCGGGACAGGGCTTCACCCCTCCACTTT. Amino acid sequence: CASSYSRDRASPLHF. The chain recombines TRBV6-6 with TRBJ1-6; 9 nucleotides align to TRBD1. This CDR3 comprises 15 residues. The germline V gene has CDR1 MNHNY and CDR2 SVGAGI (reference sequence). V dropped 0 bases and J dropped 9; count of bases not matched to a gene: 3.

J is TRBJ2-7 and V is TRBV19; a possible D gene is TRBD2 (5 bases). Germline CDR1 reads LNHDA; CDR2 reads SQIVND (reference sequence). There are 15 residues in the CDR3. V lost 3 bases and J lost 2, with 14 bases in between. CDR3 sequence reads: CASSISGAFAYEQYF. CDR3 coding DNA: TGTGCCAGTAGTATCAGCGGTGCCTTTGCCTACGAGCAGTACTTC.

In its sample, this clonotype was seen many times. The chain is built from TRBV20-1 and TRBJ2-5, with 7 bases matching TRBD2. Germline V gene sequence: CDR1 DFQATT, CDR2 SNEGSKA (reference sequence). The CDR3 runs 17 residues. The trim removed 6 bases at V and 3 bases at J, leaving 19 bases unmatched. The CDR3 loop reads CSAVGEGRVLSEETQYF. CDR3 bases: TGCAGTGCGGTCGGTGAGGGGAGGGTACTGTCTGAAGAGACCCAGTACTTC.

This clonotype has at least ten counts. This chain uses TRBV2 with TRBJ2-5; 15 bases align to TRBD2. Germline V gives CDR1 SNHLY, CDR2 FYNNEI. With 6 bases clipped from V and 5 bases from J, the junction kept 7 bases outside the gene matches. The CDR3 consists of 16 residues. The CDR3 nucleotides read TGTGCCAGCAGAGGACTAGCGGGAGGGCCCCTGGAGACCCAGTACTTC. Translated: CASRGLAGGPLETQYF.

This clonotype is a singleton in its sample. This sequence may be a read error, since a much larger clone differs from it by one base. The V and J genes are TRBV7-2 and TRBJ2-7; 8 bases map to TRBD2. This CDR3 region has 16 residues. Germline loops: CDR1 SGHTA, CDR2 FQGNSA. V was pared by 1 base and J by 7 bases, with 12 bases of the junction left unmatched. For the CDR3, the DNA is TGTGCCAGCAGCTTAGGAGCGGGACTAGTATACAATGAGCAGTACTTC. Translation: CASSLGAGLVYNEQYF.

Regarding this clonotype: A read error is possible here, since a much larger clone lies one base away. The rearrangement links TRBV7-9 to TRBJ1-1, with 8 bases identical to TRBD1. The CDR3 sequence is 14 residues long. Germline V gene sequence: CDR1 SEHNR, CDR2 FQNEAQ (reference sequence). In nucleotides, the CDR3 is TGTGCCAGCAGCGCCCGACAGGGGAACACTGGAGCTTTCTTT. Its protein is CASSARQGNTGAFF. The whole variable domain, filled in from reference TRBV7-9 and TRBJ1-1, reads DTGVSQNPRHKITKRGQNVTFRCDPISEHNRLYWYRQTLGQGPEFLTYFQNEAQLEKSRLLSDRFSAERPKGSFSTLEIQRTEQGDSAMYLCASSARQGNTGAFFGQGTRLTVV.

In its sample, this clonotype was seen many times. This sequence joins TRBV7-2 and TRBJ2-1; D is ambiguous. The CDR3 runs 15 residues. Germline assignment: CDR1 SGHTA and CDR2 FQGNSA. V was shortened by 0 bases and J by 9 bases, with 15 bases between the two germline ends. CDR3 sequence reads: CASSLALLRVSEQFF. CDR3 nucleotides: TGTGCCAGCAGCTTAGCGCTATTAAGGGTCAGTGAGCAGTTCTTC.

This clonotype was counted once. The CDR3 bases are TGTGCCAGCAGCTTAGGAGAGGGATTGGTCGAGACCCAGTACTTC. Protein sequence: CASSLGEGLVETQYF. The chain carries TRBV7-2 and TRBJ2-5, with a tentative D call TRBD2 (5 bases). Trimming shortened V by 1 base and J by 5 bases, and 14 bases separated the two germline ends. CDR1 SGHTA and CDR2 FQGNSA come from the germline V gene. CDR3 size: 15 residues. Combining the CDR3 with reference TRBV7-2 and TRBJ2-5 gives the whole variable domain GAGVSQSPSNKVTEKGKDVELRCDPISGHTALYWYRQSLGQGLEFLIYFQGNSAPDKSGLPSDRFSAERTGGSVSTLTIQRTQQEDSAVYLCASSLGEGLVETQYFGPGTRLLVL.